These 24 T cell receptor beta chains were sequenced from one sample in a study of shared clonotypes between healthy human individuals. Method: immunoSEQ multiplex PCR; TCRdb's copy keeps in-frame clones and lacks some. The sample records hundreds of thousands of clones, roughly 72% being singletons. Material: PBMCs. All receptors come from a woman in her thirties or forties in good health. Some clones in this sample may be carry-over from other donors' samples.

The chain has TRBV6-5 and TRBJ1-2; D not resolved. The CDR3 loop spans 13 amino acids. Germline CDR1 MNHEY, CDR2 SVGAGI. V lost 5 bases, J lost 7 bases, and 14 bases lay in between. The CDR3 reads CASSQYPQIGYTF. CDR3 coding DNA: TGTGCCAGCAGTCAATACCCCCAAATTGGCTACACCTTC.

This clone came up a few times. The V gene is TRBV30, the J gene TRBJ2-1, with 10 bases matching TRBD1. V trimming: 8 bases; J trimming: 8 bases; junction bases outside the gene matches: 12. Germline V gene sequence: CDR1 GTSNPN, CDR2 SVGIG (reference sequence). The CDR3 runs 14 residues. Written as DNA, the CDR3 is TGTGCCACCGCGGGGACAGGGGAAAGCGATGAGCAGTTCTTC. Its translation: CATAGTGESDEQFF. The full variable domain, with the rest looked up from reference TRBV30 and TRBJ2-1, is SQTIHQWPATLVQPVGSPLSLECTVEGTSNPNLYWYRQAAGRGLQLLFYSVGIGQISSEVPQNLSASRPQDRQFILSSKKLLLSDSGFYLCATAGTGESDEQFFGPGTRLTVL.

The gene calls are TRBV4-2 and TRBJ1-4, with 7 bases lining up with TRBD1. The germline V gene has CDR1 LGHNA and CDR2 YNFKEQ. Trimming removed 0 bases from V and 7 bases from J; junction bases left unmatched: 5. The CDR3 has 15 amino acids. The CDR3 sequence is CASSQDEGGGEKLFF. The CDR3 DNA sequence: TGTGCCAGCAGCCAAGATGAAGGGGGCGGTGAAAAACTGTTTTTT.

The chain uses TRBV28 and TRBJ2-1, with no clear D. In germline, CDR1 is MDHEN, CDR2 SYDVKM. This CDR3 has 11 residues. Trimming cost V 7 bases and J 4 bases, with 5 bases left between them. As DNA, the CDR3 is TGTGCCAGCATAGGTTACAATGAGCAGTTCTTC. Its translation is CASIGYNEQFF. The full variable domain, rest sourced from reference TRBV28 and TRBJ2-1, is DVKVTQSSRYLVKRTGEKVFLECVQDMDHENMFWYRQDPGLGLRLIYFSYDVKMKEKGDIPEGYSVSREKKERFSLILESASTNQTSMYLCASIGYNEQFFGPGTRLTVL.

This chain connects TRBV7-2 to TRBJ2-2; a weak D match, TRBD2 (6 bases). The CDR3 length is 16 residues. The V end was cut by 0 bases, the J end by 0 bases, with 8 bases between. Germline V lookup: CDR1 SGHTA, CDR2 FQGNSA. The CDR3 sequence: CASSLAGGSNTGELFF. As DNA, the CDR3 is TGTGCCAGCAGCTTAGCGGGGGGATCGAACACCGGGGAGCTGTTTTTT. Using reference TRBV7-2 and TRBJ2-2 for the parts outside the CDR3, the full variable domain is GAGVSQSPSNKVTEKGKDVELRCDPISGHTALYWYRQSLGQGLEFLIYFQGNSAPDKSGLPSDRFSAERTGGSVSTLTIQRTQQEDSAVYLCASSLAGGSNTGELFFGEGSRLTVL.

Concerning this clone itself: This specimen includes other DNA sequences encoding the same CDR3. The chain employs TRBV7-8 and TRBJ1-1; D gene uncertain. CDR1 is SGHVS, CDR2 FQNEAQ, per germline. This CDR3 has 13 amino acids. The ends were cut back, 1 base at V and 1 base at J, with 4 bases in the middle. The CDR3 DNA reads TGTGCCAGCAGCTTAGGACAGAACACTGAAGCTTTCTTT. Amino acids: CASSLGQNTEAFF.

This CDR3 is CASSLTSGAIQETQYF. DNA for the CDR3: TGTGCCAGCAGCTTAACTAGCGGAGCTATTCAAGAGACCCAGTACTTC. The rearrangement joins TRBV11-2 to TRBJ2-5, with 8 positions matching TRBD2. The CDR3 runs to 16 residues. Trimming cost V 2 bases and J 2 bases; bases outside gene matches: 7. The germline gives CDR1 SGHAT, CDR2 FQNNGV. Full variable domain (missing parts from reference TRBV11-2 and TRBJ2-5): EAGVAQSPRYKIIEKRQSVAFWCNPISGHATLYWYQQILGQGPKLLIQFQNNGVVDDSQLPKDRFSAERLKGVDSTLKIQPAKLEDSAVYLCASSLTSGAIQETQYFGPGTRLLVL.

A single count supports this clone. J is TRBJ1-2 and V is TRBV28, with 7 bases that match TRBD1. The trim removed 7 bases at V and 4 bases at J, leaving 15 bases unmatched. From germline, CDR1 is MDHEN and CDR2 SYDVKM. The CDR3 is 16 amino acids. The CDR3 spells CASNTRFTGDTYGYTF. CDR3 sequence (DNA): TGTGCCAGCAACACACGCTTTACAGGGGACACCTATGGCTACACCTTC.

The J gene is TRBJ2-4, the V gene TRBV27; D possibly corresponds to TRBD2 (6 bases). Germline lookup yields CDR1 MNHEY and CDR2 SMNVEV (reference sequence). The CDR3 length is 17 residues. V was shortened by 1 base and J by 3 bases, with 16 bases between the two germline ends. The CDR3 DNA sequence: TGTGCCAGCAGTTTATACCCGGGGACTTTAGGCAAAAACATTCAGTACTTC. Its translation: CASSLYPGTLGKNIQYF.

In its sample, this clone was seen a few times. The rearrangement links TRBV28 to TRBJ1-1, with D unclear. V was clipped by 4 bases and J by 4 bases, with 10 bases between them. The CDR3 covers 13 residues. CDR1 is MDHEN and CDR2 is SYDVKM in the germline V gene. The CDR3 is CASSWYTSTEAFF. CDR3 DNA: TGTGCCAGCAGTTGGTATACGAGCACTGAAGCTTTCTTT.

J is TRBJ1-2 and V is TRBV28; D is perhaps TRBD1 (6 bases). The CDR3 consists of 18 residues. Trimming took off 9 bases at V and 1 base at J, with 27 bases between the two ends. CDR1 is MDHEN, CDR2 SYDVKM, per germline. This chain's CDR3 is CASNLGGTLDYFNYGYTF. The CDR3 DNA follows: TGTGCCAGTAATCTAGGGGGGACCCTCGACTATTTTAACTATGGCTACACCTTC.

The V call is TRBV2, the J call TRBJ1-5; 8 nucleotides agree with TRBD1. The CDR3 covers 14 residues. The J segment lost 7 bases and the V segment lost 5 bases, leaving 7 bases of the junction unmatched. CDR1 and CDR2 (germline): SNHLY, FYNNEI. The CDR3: CASSQTGAYQPQHF. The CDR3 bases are TGTGCCAGCAGTCAGACAGGGGCTTACCAGCCCCAGCATTTT.

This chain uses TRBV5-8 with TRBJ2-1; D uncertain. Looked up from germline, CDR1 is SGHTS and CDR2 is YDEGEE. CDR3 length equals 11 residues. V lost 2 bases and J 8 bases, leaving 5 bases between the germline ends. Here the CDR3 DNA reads TGTGCCAGCAGCTTAGGATATGAGCAGTTCTTC. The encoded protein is CASSLGYEQFF.

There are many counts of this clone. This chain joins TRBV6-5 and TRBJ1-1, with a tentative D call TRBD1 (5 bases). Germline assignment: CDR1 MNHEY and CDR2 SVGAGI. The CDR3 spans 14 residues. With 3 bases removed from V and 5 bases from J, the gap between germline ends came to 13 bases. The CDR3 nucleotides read TGTGCCAGCAGTTATGGGGGGGTAGATACTGAAGCTTTCTTT. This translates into CASSYGGVDTEAFF.

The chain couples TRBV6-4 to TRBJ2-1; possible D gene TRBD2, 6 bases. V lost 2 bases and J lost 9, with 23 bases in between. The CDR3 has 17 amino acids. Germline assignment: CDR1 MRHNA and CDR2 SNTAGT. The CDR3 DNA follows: TGTGCCAGCAGTGACACGAGGCGGGACCGGGACTCCCCTGAGCAGTTCTTC. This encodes CASSDTRRDRDSPEQFF.

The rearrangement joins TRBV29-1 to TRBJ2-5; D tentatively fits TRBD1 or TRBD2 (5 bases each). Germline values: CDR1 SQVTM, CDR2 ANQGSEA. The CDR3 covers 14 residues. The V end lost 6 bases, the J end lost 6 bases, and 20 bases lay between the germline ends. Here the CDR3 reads CSVQPEFQGQTQYF. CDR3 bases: TGCAGCGTCCAACCGGAGTTCCAGGGACAGACCCAGTACTTC.

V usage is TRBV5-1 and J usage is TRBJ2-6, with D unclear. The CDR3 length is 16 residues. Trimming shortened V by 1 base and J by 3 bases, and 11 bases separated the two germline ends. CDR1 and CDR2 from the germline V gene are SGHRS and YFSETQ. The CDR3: CASSLIPINGANVLTF. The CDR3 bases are TGCGCCAGCAGCTTGATACCCATCAATGGGGCCAACGTCCTGACTTTC.

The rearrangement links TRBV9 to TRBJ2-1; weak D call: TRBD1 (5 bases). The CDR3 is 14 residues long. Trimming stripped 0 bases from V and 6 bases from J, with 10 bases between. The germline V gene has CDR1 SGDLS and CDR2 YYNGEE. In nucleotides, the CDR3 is TGTGCCAGCAGCGTAGGGACAACTGTCAATGAGCAGTTCTTC. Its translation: CASSVGTTVNEQFF.

The CDR3 protein is CASTPGPAYEQYF. The DNA for the CDR3 is TGTGCCAGCACCCCAGGACCAGCCTACGAGCAGTACTTC. This sequence joins TRBV6-1 and TRBJ2-7; D unclear. The CDR3 consists of 13 residues. V lost 7 bases and J lost 2, with 12 bases in between. CDR1 and CDR2 from the germline V gene are MNHNS and SASEGT.

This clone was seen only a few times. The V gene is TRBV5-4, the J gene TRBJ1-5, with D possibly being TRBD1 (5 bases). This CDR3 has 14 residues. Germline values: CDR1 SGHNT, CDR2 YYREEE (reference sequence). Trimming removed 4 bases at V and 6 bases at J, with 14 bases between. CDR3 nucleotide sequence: TGTGCCAGCAGCCGGGGCGGGCTTGGTCAGCCCCAGCATTTT. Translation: CASSRGGLGQPQHF.

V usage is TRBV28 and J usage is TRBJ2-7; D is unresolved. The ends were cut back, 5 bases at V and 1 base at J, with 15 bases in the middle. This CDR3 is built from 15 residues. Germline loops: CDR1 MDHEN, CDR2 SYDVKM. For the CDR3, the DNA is TGTGCCAGCAGTCCCCCCCAAGCATTTTCCTACGAGCAGTACTTC. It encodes CASSPPQAFSYEQYF.

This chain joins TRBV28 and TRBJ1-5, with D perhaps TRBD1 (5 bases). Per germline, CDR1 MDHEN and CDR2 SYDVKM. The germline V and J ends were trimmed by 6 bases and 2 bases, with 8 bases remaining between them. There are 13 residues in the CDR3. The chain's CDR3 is CASRGDGNQPQHF. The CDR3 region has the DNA TGTGCCAGCAGAGGGGACGGCAATCAGCCCCAGCATTTT.

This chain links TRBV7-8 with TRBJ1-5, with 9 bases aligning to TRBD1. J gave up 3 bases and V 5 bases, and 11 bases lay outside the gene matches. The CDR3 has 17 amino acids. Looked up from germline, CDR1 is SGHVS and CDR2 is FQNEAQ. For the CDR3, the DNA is TGTGCCAGCAGCCCCAGTCCCGGGACAGGGATCAATCAGCCCCAGCATTTT. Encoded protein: CASSPSPGTGINQPQHF.

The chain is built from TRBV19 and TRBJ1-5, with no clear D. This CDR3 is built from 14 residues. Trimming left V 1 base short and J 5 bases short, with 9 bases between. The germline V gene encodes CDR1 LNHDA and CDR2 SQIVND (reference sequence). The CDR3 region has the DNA TGTGCCAGTAGTATAGGCAGGCTTGATCAGCCCCAGCATTTT. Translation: CASSIGRLDQPQHF.